This TCR beta chain stems from a study of shared clonotypes between healthy human individuals. Study-level information: Per donor, CD8 memory used one plate, CD8 naive used two, CD4 memory used three and CD4 naive used three.

Researchers ran the assay at a deep level. The table came from immunoSEQ multiplex PCR; TCRdb's copy has only in-frame clones and leaves some out. The table has about 1.9 million clones, 90% to 95% seen once. Naive CD8 cells lacked CD45RO and underwent positive selection for CCR7, leaving out terminally differentiated effector memory CD45RA+ cells. The CDR3 sequence is 15 residues long. CDR1 and CDR2 (germline): SGHAT, FQNNGV. V lost 5 bases and J 0 bases, leaving 13 bases between the germline ends. This receptor was identified in a man between 18 and 29 years old in good health. Some clones in this sample may be carry-over from other donors' samples. Sequencing input: naive CD8+ T cells from PBMCs. This sequence joins TRBV11-2 and TRBJ1-1, with D tentatively TRBD1 (5 bases). The CDR3 reads CASSPGRGVNTEAFF. The CDR3, as DNA: TGTGCCAGCAGCCCTGGGCGGGGGGTGAACACTGAAGCTTTCTTT.